This T cell receptor (delta chain) emerged from a study of γδ T cells in repeated Plasmodium falciparum infection. About the study: Age- and gender-matched Australian children served as comparison for malaria-exposed Malian children.

About this clone itself: Antigen: not known. A read error is the likely source, as a far larger clone sits one nucleotide away. This CDR3 is also generated by other DNA sequences in the sample.

General study points: Compared with Australian children, Malian Vdelta2-negative repertoires seemed more clonal, less diverse, less shared.

TCRdb reanalysed the multiplex PCR reads via CATT. Seen here are around 50,000 delta-chain clones, roughly 2% observed once, and the top ten hold less than 30%. Flow sorting of PBMC yielded separate Vgamma9/Vdelta2+ and Vdelta2-negative gammadelta T cell populations for bulk repertoire analysis. Trimming cost V 1 base and J 4 bases; bases outside gene matches: 19. The CDR3 totals 20 residues. The germline V gene has CDR1 TSWWSYY and CDR2 QGS. The clonotype originates from a pool of human donors (malaria-infected and uninfected, not separated). The chain has TRDV1 and TRDJ1, with 9 bases lining up with TRDD3. The J gene, absent from TCRdb, was called here by matching the DNA to germline. What was sequenced was gamma-delta T cells from blood. The CDR3 DNA is TGTGCTCTTGGGGAACACGCCGGCCTCCCTAGAAACTGGGGGAACGATAAACTCATCTTT. Its protein is CALGEHAGLPRNWGNDKLIF.